Only one count was recorded for the clone carrying this T cell receptor (beta chain). The sample originates from a study of Ad26.COV2.S vaccination and SARS-CoV-2 variants. Across the study: Trial arm assignment for the donor was COV1001 Ad26.COV2.S.

As for treatment: roughly 18 received Ad26.COV2.S at low or high dose, single or two shots; about five received placebo; per-sample allocation not given. Day 63 after the first injection of vaccine or placebo was the sampling time. Based in Boston, the donor was an adult of 18-55 years. Wuhan-strain SARS-CoV-2 spike was expressed by the Ad26 vector that made up the vaccine. Profiling relied on immunoSEQ multiplex PCR, and the TCRdb table lists in-frame clones only, not all of them. The sample has some 250,000 clones; around 89% are singletons. CDR1 and CDR2 from the germline V gene are MNHEY and SVGAGI. There are 14 residues in the CDR3. J gave up 6 bases and V 2 bases, and 2 bases lay outside the gene matches.

Sequencing was performed on peripheral blood, taken in a trial of Ad26.COV2.S vaccine versus placebo. The TCR was taken from a person between 18 and 65 years old who received the Ad26.COV2.S COVID-19 vaccine or a placebo. The rearrangement uses TRBV6-5 and TRBJ1-4; 8 bases are shared with TRBD1. The DNA of the CDR3 is TGTGCCAGCAGTTACCTGACAGGGGATGAAAAACTGTTTTTT. This translates into CASSYLTGDEKLFF.